A single sample is the source of the 27 T cell receptor beta chains below, sequenced in a study of T cell repertoires in cytomegalovirus infection. TCRdb passed the reads through MiXCR, listing each CDR3 protein once. Altogether 210,000 or so distinct CDR3 sequences are present, under 8.5% being singletons, with the ten largest covering less than 7.5%. The sequenced material came from PBMCs. The receptors here all came from a human donor in good health (CMV status not recorded). Some clones in this sample may be carry-over from other donors' samples.

This clonotype was counted at least ten times. The chain carries TRBV7-2 and TRBJ2-5; unclear D gene. The length of the CDR3 is 15 residues. V was trimmed by 0 bases and J by 2 bases, leaving 10 bases between them. Germline lookup yields CDR1 SGHTA and CDR2 FQGNSA. CDR3 sequence: CASSLARSGQETQYF. DNA of the CDR3: TGTGCCAGCAGCTTAGCGCGTTCGGGTCAAGAGACCCAGTACTTC.

This clonotype was observed at least ten times. The rearrangement uses TRBV12-3 or TRBV12-4 and TRBJ1-2; the D is unclear. V gave up 6 bases and J gave up 2 bases, with 13 bases separating them. The CDR3 extends over 14 amino acids. CDR3 region: CASSPARDNYGYTF. The CDR3 coding sequence is TGTGCCAGCAGCCCTGCTAGAGACAACTATGGCTACACCTTC.

This clonotype was seen at least ten times. The V gene is TRBV13, the J gene TRBJ1-4; D gene uncertain. The CDR3 covers 15 residues. With 2 bases removed from V and 1 base from J, the gap between germline ends came to 8 bases. Germline V gives CDR1 PRHDT, CDR2 FYEKMQ (reference sequence). Written as DNA, the CDR3 is TGTGCCAGCAGCTTACGTAGAGGAACTAATGAAAAACTGTTTTTT. Protein: CASSLRRGTNEKLFF.

This clonotype has just a few counts. The V call is TRBV29-1, the J call TRBJ2-1, with 7 bases matching TRBD2. This CDR3 comprises 14 residues. Germline CDR1 and CDR2: SQVTM and ANQGSEA. The ends lost 7 bases at V and 4 bases at J; junction bases unmatched: 10. This CDR3 reads CSAKGPSGYNEQFF. The CDR3 DNA sequence: TGCAGCGCAAAGGGCCCTAGCGGATACAATGAGCAGTTCTTC.

This clonotype was detected ten times or more. The V and J genes are TRBV7-2 and TRBJ1-1; unclear D gene. Germline loops: CDR1 SGHTA, CDR2 FQGNSA. Trimming removed 6 bases at V and 4 bases at J, with 12 bases between. The CDR3 runs 13 residues. This CDR3 is CASSSLVGTEAFF. The CDR3 DNA reads as TGTGCCAGCAGTTCCCTCGTTGGCACTGAAGCTTTCTTT.

This clonotype occurred many times. This chain links TRBV7-2 with TRBJ1-5, with D maybe TRBD1 (5 bases). V was cut by 5 bases and J by 6 bases, with 17 bases left in between. The CDR3 is made up of 15 amino acids. The germline V gene encodes CDR1 SGHTA and CDR2 FQGNSA. The CDR3 DNA reads TGTGCCAGCAGCCCCCGAGACAGCGGGATTCAGCCCCAGCATTTT. It specifies CASSPRDSGIQPQHF. The entire variable domain, with the rest obtained from reference TRBV7-2 and TRBJ1-5, is as follows: GAGVSQSPSNKVTEKGKDVELRCDPISGHTALYWYRQSLGQGLEFLIYFQGNSAPDKSGLPSDRFSAERTGGSVSTLTIQRTQQEDSAVYLCASSPRDSGIQPQHFGDGTRLSIL.

This clonotype was detected ten times or more. The rearrangement joins TRBV11-2 to TRBJ2-1; TRBD2 agrees at 8 bases. Per germline, CDR1 SGHAT and CDR2 FQNNGV. J lost 3 bases, V lost 1 base, and 5 bases had no gene match. CDR3 length: 16 amino acids. CDR3 sequence reads: CASSLGGLAGYNEQFF. In nucleotides, the CDR3 is TGTGCCAGCAGCTTAGGTGGGCTAGCGGGCTACAATGAGCAGTTCTTC.

This clonotype was recorded at least ten times. The chain recombines TRBV7-6 with TRBJ2-7, with 8 bases aligning to TRBD1. CDR1 is SGHVS, CDR2 FNYEAQ, per germline. J lost 5 bases, V lost 2 bases, and 14 bases had no gene match. The CDR3 is 17 amino acids. The CDR3 protein is CASSLRGTGAIKDEQYF. For the CDR3, the DNA is TGTGCCAGCAGCTTAAGAGGGACAGGCGCGATAAAGGACGAGCAGTACTTC.

This clonotype was found many times. The CDR3 region has the DNA TGTGCCACCAGAGGGATAGCGAATTCGGGTGAGCAGTTCTTC. Its translation: CATRGIANSGEQFF. The chain is built from TRBV24-1 and TRBJ2-1, with D tentatively TRBD2 (5 bases). CDR3 length: 14 residues. Trimming left V 7 bases short and J 9 bases short, with 18 bases between. The germline CDR1 and CDR2 sequences are KGHDR and SFDVKD.

This clonotype was observed many times. The chain combines TRBV6-1 with TRBJ1-1; TRBD1 might be the D (5 bases). There are 14 residues in the CDR3. CDR1 and CDR2 (germline): MNHNS, SASEGT. Trimming cost V 7 bases and J 1 base, with 13 bases left between them. The DNA of the CDR3 is TGTGCCAGCAACGACTGGGGGACGAACACTGAAGCTTTCTTT. It codes for CASNDWGTNTEAFF.

Ten or more counts support this clonotype. CDR3 DNA: TGCAGCGTTGAGGGCAGGGGACGACATACGCAGTATTTT. Protein: CSVEGRGRHTQYF. The chain recombines TRBV29-1 with TRBJ2-3; D is perhaps TRBD1 (6 bases). Germline-derived CDR1 and CDR2 are SQVTM and ANQGSEA. V was cut by 3 bases and J by 7 bases, with 14 bases left in between. The CDR3 loop spans 13 amino acids.

This clonotype has a count of ten or more. The chain links TRBV29-1 to TRBJ2-3, with D hard to call. Germline CDR1 is SQVTM and CDR2 is ANQGSEA. CDR3 length: 11 amino acids. The V end lost 8 bases, the J end lost 8 bases, and 14 bases lay between the germline ends. Written as DNA, the CDR3 is TGCAGCATCTGGGCACCCCGTACGCAGTATTTT. Amino acids: CSIWAPRTQYF.

This clonotype was counted at least ten times. The rearrangement uses TRBV20-1 and TRBJ2-3; possible D gene TRBD2, 6 bases. The length of the CDR3 is 13 residues. Per germline, CDR1 DFQATT and CDR2 SNEGSKA (reference sequence). The DNA of the CDR3 is TGCTCCCAACTAGCTCCCAGCACAGATACGCAGTATTTT. Translating it yields CSQLAPSTDTQYF.

This clonotype occurred many times. The chain carries TRBV12-3 or TRBV12-4 and TRBJ1-6; D unresolved. This CDR3 spans 13 amino acids. V lost 7 bases to trimming and J lost 5 bases, with 9 bases between them. In DNA form, the CDR3 reads TGTGCCAGCAAAAGGTCGAATAATTCACCCCTCCACTTT. As protein: CASKRSNNSPLHF.

Many counts were recorded for this clonotype. The chain is built from TRBV20-1 and TRBJ1-5; TRBD1 aligns across 7 bases. Trimming removed 6 bases from V and 7 bases from J; junction bases left unmatched: 12. Germline CDR1 and CDR2: DFQATT and SNEGSKA (reference sequence). The CDR3 runs to 14 residues. The CDR3 reads CSARTGASGQPQHF. CDR3 bases: TGCAGTGCACGGACAGGTGCCTCGGGACAGCCCCAGCATTTT.

This clonotype was seen at least ten times. This rearrangement joins TRBV9 to TRBJ2-5; D might be TRBD1 or TRBD2, each matching 5 bases. The germline V and J ends were trimmed by 4 bases and 5 bases, with 12 bases remaining between them. CDR3 size: 13 residues. Germline CDR1 is SGDLS and CDR2 is YYNGEE. This chain's CDR3 is CASSFDEGETQYF. CDR3 DNA: TGTGCCAGCAGCTTCGACGAGGGGGAGACCCAGTACTTC. Drawing the rest from reference TRBV9 and TRBJ2-5, the complete variable domain is DSGVTQTPKHLITATGQRVTLRCSPRSGDLSVYWYQQSLDQGLQFLIQYYNGEERAKGNILERFSAQQFPDLHSELNLSSLELGDSALYFCASSFDEGETQYFGPGTRLLVL.

This clonotype was counted ten times or more. This chain links TRBV5-1 with TRBJ2-7; 8 nucleotides agree with TRBD2. The CDR3 loop spans 15 amino acids. The trim removed 4 bases at V and 2 bases at J, leaving 8 bases unmatched. Germline-derived CDR1 and CDR2 are SGHRS and YFSETQ. CDR3 nucleotide sequence: TGCGCCAGCAGCCGAAGCGGGGGAAGAACCTACGAGCAGTACTTC. Protein product: CASSRSGGRTYEQYF.

The chain has TRBV29-1 and TRBJ2-2; the match to TRBD1 covers 7 bases. The CDR3 extends over 14 amino acids. V shed 6 bases, J shed 6 bases, and the junction held 10 bases outside the gene matches. CDR1 is SQVTM and CDR2 is ANQGSEA in the germline V gene. The CDR3, as DNA: TGCAGCGTAGCACAGGGGAGTGGGTCCGGGGAGCTGTTTTTT. Translation gives CSVAQGSGSGELFF.

This clonotype was seen more than once but under ten times. The chain recombines TRBV30 with TRBJ2-1, with D unclear. V was clipped by 4 bases and J by 2 bases, with 9 bases between them. Germline V lookup: CDR1 GTSNPN, CDR2 SVGIG (reference sequence). The CDR3 loop spans 13 amino acids. CDR3 amino acids: CAWNLGAYNEQFF. CDR3 nucleotides: TGTGCCTGGAATCTTGGAGCCTACAATGAGCAGTTCTTC.

At least ten counts were recorded for this clonotype. The chain joins TRBV6-2 or TRBV6-3 to TRBJ2-7, with 7 bases fitting TRBD1. Germline values: CDR1 MNHEY, CDR2 SVGEGT. The V and J ends lost 4 bases and 5 bases, in that order; junction bases with no gene match: 17. The CDR3 has 17 residues. The CDR3 reads CASSSLESGTDIDEQYF. DNA of the CDR3: TGTGCCAGCAGTTCCCTGGAATCCGGGACAGATATAGACGAGCAGTACTTC.

This clonotype appeared many times. The chain is built from TRBV4-3 and TRBJ1-3; D not certain. Germline assignment: CDR1 LGHNA and CDR2 YSLEER. The CDR3 runs to 16 residues. V gave up 2 bases and J gave up 0 bases, with 11 bases separating them. CDR3 loop: CASSQNFRSSGNTIYF. DNA for the CDR3: TGCGCCAGCAGCCAAAATTTTCGTAGCTCTGGAAACACCATATATTTT.

This clonotype was picked up a small number of times. The V gene is TRBV7-2, the J gene TRBJ1-1, with D unresolved. The CDR3 has 14 residues. V dropped 2 bases and J dropped 1 base, with 8 bases sitting between them. Germline CDR1 reads SGHTA; CDR2 reads FQGNSA. The DNA of the CDR3 is TGTGCCAGCAGCTTACAGGAACAGAACACTGAAGCTTTCTTT. Its protein product is CASSLQEQNTEAFF. The full variable domain, completed using reference TRBV7-2 and TRBJ1-1, is GAGVSQSPSNKVTEKGKDVELRCDPISGHTALYWYRQSLGQGLEFLIYFQGNSAPDKSGLPSDRFSAERTGGSVSTLTIQRTQQEDSAVYLCASSLQEQNTEAFFGQGTRLTVV.

This clonotype was detected ten times or more. As DNA, the CDR3 is TGTGCCAGCACCACGGACCCCGTTAACACCGGGGAGCTGTTTTTT. Its protein is CASTTDPVNTGELFF. This chain connects TRBV7-2 to TRBJ2-2; no definite D call. The germline V and J ends were trimmed by 7 bases and 2 bases, with 14 bases remaining between them. CDR1 is SGHTA, CDR2 FQGNSA, per germline. There are 15 residues in the CDR3.

This clonotype was seen many times. The chain has TRBV5-5 and TRBJ1-2; D not certain. CDR3 length: 14 amino acids. CDR1 SGHKS and CDR2 YYEKEE come from the germline V gene (reference sequence). V was trimmed by 0 bases and J by 6 bases, leaving 12 bases between them. CDR3 nucleotide sequence: TGTGCCAGCAGCTTGGCCACGGGGTTCGATGGCTACACCTTC. Its protein product is CASSLATGFDGYTF.

This clonotype was picked up many times. The rearrangement uses TRBV28 and TRBJ2-7; 10 bases align to TRBD1. In germline, CDR1 is MDHEN, CDR2 SYDVKM. The CDR3 extends over 14 amino acids. Unmatched junction bases numbered 5, after V lost 5 bases and J lost 4 bases. Here the CDR3 reads CASSPTGGLYEQYF. The CDR3 coding sequence is TGTGCCAGCAGTCCGACAGGGGGCCTGTACGAGCAGTACTTC.

In its sample, this clonotype was seen many times. The chain couples TRBV7-9 to TRBJ1-4; no definite D call. Trimming removed 3 bases from V and 4 bases from J, with 3 bases in between. The V gene's germline CDR1 is SEHNR and CDR2 FQNEAQ (reference sequence). The CDR3 length is 12 residues. DNA of the CDR3: TGTGCCAGCAGCTTTGATAATGAAAAACTGTTTTTT. This translates into CASSFDNEKLFF.

This clonotype has at least ten counts. A junction end diverges from the germline sequence, so it may reflect a read error. The chain combines TRBV7-2 with TRBJ1-5; TRBD1 might be the D (6 bases). CDR1 is SGHTA and CDR2 is FQGNSA in the germline V gene. The CDR3 runs to 12 residues. CDR3 bases: TGTGCCAGCAGCCCCGCCGGACAGCTCCAGCATTTT. It specifies CASSPAGQLQHF.